These 29 T cell receptor beta chains originate from one sample sequenced in a study of blood T cell repertoires in COVID-19. Libraries were prepared by immunoSEQ multiplex PCR; TCRdb keeps only in-frame clonotypes and omits some of them. The table shows more than 85,000 clones, with roughly 82% occurring only once. Material: peripheral blood. Receptor source: a woman between 55 and 75 years old with acute or convalescent COVID-19.

CDR3 region: CASSLDLIYNEQFF. In DNA, the CDR3 is TGTGCCAGCAGCCTAGACTTGATTTACAATGAGCAGTTCTTC. The V and J genes are TRBV9 and TRBJ2-1; D unresolved. This CDR3 region has 14 residues. V gave up 4 bases and J gave up 4 bases, with 12 bases separating them. Germline assignment: CDR1 SGDLS and CDR2 YYNGEE.

This rearrangement joins TRBV6-5 to TRBJ2-5, with 8 nucleotides matching TRBD2. The V gene's germline CDR1 is MNHEY and CDR2 SVGAGI. The CDR3 extends over 14 amino acids. The V and J ends lost 10 bases and 5 bases, in that order; junction bases with no gene match: 12. The CDR3 protein is CATLRTSSRETQYF. CDR3 nucleotides: TGTGCCACTCTCAGGACTAGCTCAAGGGAGACCCAGTACTTC.

The chain combines TRBV10-3 with TRBJ1-1; D possibly corresponds to TRBD1 (6 bases). Per germline, CDR1 ENHRY and CDR2 SYGVKD. Trimming shortened V by 8 bases and J by 1 base, and 14 bases separated the two germline ends. The CDR3 spans 14 residues. In DNA form, the CDR3 reads TGTGCCATCTGTTGTAACAGGGAGAACACTGAAGCTTTCTTT. Its protein is CAICCNRENTEAFF.

The V call is TRBV25-1, the J call TRBJ2-5; maybe TRBD1 (6 bases). Trimming removed 9 bases from V and 7 bases from J, with 12 bases in between. The CDR3 runs to 11 residues. Germline V gives CDR1 MGHDK, CDR2 SYGVNS. The CDR3 DNA reads TGTGCCAGTGCAGGGGCCCGGACCCAGTACTTC. Translated: CASAGARTQYF.

This chain links TRBV11-3 with TRBJ2-3, with 8 bases fitting TRBD2. The CDR3 is made up of 14 amino acids. CDR1 is SGHNT and CDR2 is YENEEA in the germline V gene. J gave up 4 bases and V 4 bases, and 4 bases lay outside the gene matches. The DNA for the CDR3 is TGTGCCAGCAGCTCTGGACTAGCCGCAGATACGCAGTATTTT. Translated, it gives CASSSGLAADTQYF.

Details on this clone: The same CDR3 is also encoded by other DNA sequences in this sample. J is TRBJ2-1 and V is TRBV7-2, with TRBD1 identical over 9 bases. Germline CDR1 reads SGHTA; CDR2 reads FQGNSA. The V and J ends lost 5 bases and 4 bases, in that order; junction bases with no gene match: 6. There are 15 residues in the CDR3. CDR3 sequence reads: CASSPGQGRYNEQFF. The CDR3 region has the DNA TGTGCCAGCAGCCCGGGACAGGGAAGATACAATGAGCAGTTCTTC.

This chain joins TRBV7-9 and TRBJ1-2; 11 bases match TRBD1. The germline V gene encodes CDR1 SEHNR and CDR2 FQNEAQ (reference sequence). There are 17 residues in the CDR3. J was trimmed by 0 bases and V by 3 bases; bases with no gene match: 6. The CDR3 nucleotides are TGTGCCAGCAGCTTGAGCCCGGGACAGGGGGCTAACTATGGCTACACCTTC. It yields the protein CASSLSPGQGANYGYTF.

The chain combines TRBV27 with TRBJ2-3, with D possibly TRBD1 on 6 matching bases. This CDR3 is built from 16 residues. Looked up from germline, CDR1 is MNHEY and CDR2 is SMNVEV (reference sequence). V was trimmed by 7 bases and J by 2 bases, leaving 19 bases between them. CDR3 loop: CASTRFVGQFTDTQYF. Here the CDR3 DNA reads TGTGCCAGCACGCGATTTGTCGGACAGTTCACAGATACGCAGTATTTT.

This clone was counted a few times. The chain is built from TRBV5-1 and TRBJ2-5, with D possibly being TRBD2 (5 bases). The germline V gene has CDR1 SGHRS and CDR2 YFSETQ. The CDR3 contains 13 residues. Between the trimmed V and J ends, which lost 0 bases and 5 bases, there was a span of 8 bases. The CDR3 spells CASSLVGGETQYF. Written as DNA, the CDR3 is TGCGCCAGCAGCTTGGTTGGCGGGGAGACCCAGTACTTC.

A single count supports this clone. At one end the junction does not follow the germline gene, possibly because of a read error. V and J are TRBV7-3 and TRBJ1-1; 11 bases line up with TRBD1. The germline CDR1 and CDR2 sequences are SGHTA and FQGTGA. The CDR3 is 15 amino acids. The CDR3 protein is CASSLTGTGGTEAFF. The DNA for the CDR3 is TGTGCCAGCAGCCTAACCGGGACAGGGGGAACTGAAGCTTTCTTT.

This sequence joins TRBV27 and TRBJ1-1, with D unresolved. Germline V gene lookup returns CDR1 MNHEY and CDR2 SMNVEV (reference sequence). CDR3 size: 13 residues. V was cut by 4 bases and J by 2 bases, with 8 bases left in between. The CDR3 DNA sequence: TGTGCCAGCAGTTCCCCCCCTAACACTGAAGCTTTCTTT. Translated, it gives CASSSPPNTEAFF.

The chain couples TRBV9 to TRBJ1-2; no definite D call. V was clipped by 0 bases and J by 2 bases, with 8 bases between them. Germline loops: CDR1 SGDLS, CDR2 YYNGEE. CDR3 length equals 14 residues. The CDR3 sequence: CASSVERENYGYTF. The CDR3 DNA is TGTGCCAGCAGCGTAGAGAGGGAAAACTATGGCTACACCTTC.

The chain combines TRBV6-2 or TRBV6-3 with TRBJ1-1; TRBD1 matches at 8 bases. The J segment lost 1 base and the V segment lost 5 bases, leaving 3 bases of the junction unmatched. The CDR3 contains 14 residues. The V gene's germline CDR1 is MNHEY and CDR2 SVGEGT. CDR3 region: CASSGDRTNTEAFF. The CDR3, as DNA: TGTGCCAGCAGTGGGGACAGGACGAACACTGAAGCTTTCTTT.

V and J are TRBV3-1 (or the pseudogene TRBV3-2) and TRBJ1-2; 10 bases fit TRBD1. Germline V gene sequence: CDR1 LGHDT, CDR2 YNNKEL (reference sequence). V gave up 5 bases and J gave up 8 bases; unmatched junction bases: 8. This CDR3 comprises 14 residues. The CDR3 sequence is CASSDPGTGEGYTF. CDR3 nucleotide sequence: TGTGCCAGCAGCGACCCCGGGACAGGGGAGGGCTACACCTTC.

The V gene is TRBV19, the J gene TRBJ2-7; 10 bases map to TRBD1. The ends lost 4 bases at V and 5 bases at J; junction bases unmatched: 5. Per germline, CDR1 LNHDA and CDR2 SQIVND (reference sequence). CDR3 length equals 14 residues. Written as DNA, the CDR3 is TGTGCCAGTAGTAAACCGGGACAGGGGAACGAGCAGTACTTC. Its protein is CASSKPGQGNEQYF.

This rearrangement joins TRBV19 to TRBJ1-5; TRBD1 matches at 9 bases. After removal of 7 bases from V and 7 bases from J, the junction contained 8 bases not matched to a gene. The V gene's germline CDR1 is LNHDA and CDR2 SQIVND (reference sequence). This CDR3 is 14 amino acids long. The CDR3 sequence is CASMVGGQGQPQHF. The CDR3, as DNA: TGTGCCAGTATGGTCGGGGGACAGGGCCAGCCCCAGCATTTT.

This chain connects TRBV4-3 to TRBJ1-2; D possibly corresponds to TRBD1 (6 bases). Trimming shortened V by 1 base and J by 4 bases, and 13 bases separated the two germline ends. The length of the CDR3 is 15 residues. Germline V gives CDR1 LGHNA, CDR2 YSLEER. CDR3 residues: CASSQAAGDGYGYTF. As DNA, the CDR3 is TGCGCCAGCAGCCAAGCGGCAGGGGATGGCTATGGCTACACCTTC.

V is TRBV5-1 and J is TRBJ1-1; TRBD1 matches at 7 bases. V gave up 4 bases and J gave up 1 base; unmatched junction bases: 7. This CDR3 has 15 amino acids. Per germline, CDR1 SGHRS and CDR2 YFSETQ. The CDR3 loop is CASSPEGAQNTEAFF. For the CDR3, the DNA is TGCGCCAGCAGCCCGGAGGGGGCGCAGAACACTGAAGCTTTCTTT.

The V call is TRBV7-8, the J call TRBJ1-2; weak D call: TRBD1 (6 bases). Trimming left V 7 bases short and J 0 bases short, with 15 bases between. Germline CDR1 SGHVS, CDR2 FQNEAQ. The CDR3 spans 15 residues. As DNA, the CDR3 is TGTGCCAGCATCCCTTCCCCAGGGGCTAACTATGGCTACACCTTC. Its translation is CASIPSPGANYGYTF.

The chain has TRBV3-1 (or the pseudogene TRBV3-2) and TRBJ2-1; D might be TRBD1 (6 bases). Germline values: CDR1 LGHDT, CDR2 YNNKEL (reference sequence). The CDR3 totals 13 residues. V lost 10 bases to trimming and J lost 2 bases, with 12 bases between them. The CDR3 DNA is TGTGCCACCGGGGACACCGCCTACAATGAGCAGTTCTTC. It codes for CATGDTAYNEQFF.

The J gene is TRBJ1-2, the V gene TRBV10-3; TRBD1 matches 8 bases. This CDR3 spans 15 amino acids. CDR1 and CDR2 from the germline V gene are ENHRY and SYGVKD. J was trimmed by 7 bases and V by 2 bases; bases with no gene match: 9. As DNA, the CDR3 is TGTGCCATCAGTGAGAACGACAGGGGCCAGGGTGGCTACACCTTC. Protein sequence: CAISENDRGQGGYTF.

The chain carries TRBV2 and TRBJ2-5, with TRBD2 matching 11 bases. This CDR3 spans 16 amino acids. V lost 7 bases to trimming and J lost 5 bases; unmatched junction nucleotides: 12. Germline CDR1 is SNHLY and CDR2 is FYNNEI. The CDR3 bases are TGTGCCAGCAACGAAGGGCTAGCGGGGGGTAGTGAGACCCAGTACTTC. The encoded protein is CASNEGLAGGSETQYF.

This sequence joins TRBV19 and TRBJ1-1; TRBD1 agrees at 7 bases. Germline values: CDR1 LNHDA, CDR2 SQIVND (reference sequence). This CDR3 is built from 14 residues. V lost 10 bases, J lost 1 base, and 9 bases stayed unmatched. The CDR3 spells CATFSRTGNTEAFF. The CDR3 coding sequence is TGTGCCACCTTCTCCCGGACAGGGAACACTGAAGCTTTCTTT.

The V gene is TRBV25-1, the J gene TRBJ1-5, with 8 bases matching TRBD1. With 6 bases clipped from V and 5 bases from J, the junction kept 3 bases outside the gene matches. The germline V gene encodes CDR1 MGHDK and CDR2 SYGVNS. CDR3 length: 13 amino acids. In nucleotides, the CDR3 is TGTGCCAGCAGCGACAGGGGCGATCAGCCCCAGCATTTT. Its translation is CASSDRGDQPQHF.

The chain employs TRBV3-1 (or the pseudogene TRBV3-2) and TRBJ2-5; TRBD1 matches 8 bases. Germline CDR1 LGHDT, CDR2 YNNKEL (reference sequence). The CDR3 extends over 15 amino acids. V was clipped by 3 bases and J by 3 bases; unmatched bases: 6. CDR3: CASSHRDRGEETQYF. CDR3 nucleotides: TGTGCCAGCAGCCATCGAGACAGGGGAGAAGAGACCCAGTACTTC.

This clone was picked up a small number of times. This chain uses TRBV5-6 with TRBJ1-5, with 7 nucleotides matching TRBD1. Germline V gene lookup returns CDR1 SGHDT and CDR2 YYEEEE. The V gene end was trimmed by 4 bases and the J gene end by 7 bases; junction bases not matched to a gene: 11. This CDR3 comprises 15 residues. This CDR3 is CASSTTRGPEQPQHF. DNA of the CDR3: TGTGCCAGCAGCACCACAAGGGGGCCGGAACAGCCCCAGCATTTT.

The J gene is TRBJ2-2, the V gene TRBV19, with D possibly TRBD1 on 5 matching bases. The CDR3 runs to 14 residues. The germline CDR1 and CDR2 sequences are LNHDA and SQIVND (reference sequence). V shed 5 bases and J shed 6 bases, with 13 bases lying between them. CDR3 in DNA: TGTGCCAGTAGTGCCTTTAGGGGTTCCGGGGAGCTGTTTTTT. Its translation is CASSAFRGSGELFF.

The chain combines TRBV7-2 with TRBJ1-2; D is unresolved. CDR3 length equals 17 residues. Germline V CDR1 and CDR2: SGHTA, FQGNSA. With 2 bases removed from V and 6 bases from J, the gap between germline ends came to 22 bases. The CDR3 DNA is TGTGCCAGCAGCTTATACGTGGACTTATCCCGTCCCAATGGCTACACCTTC. Amino acids: CASSLYVDLSRPNGYTF.

This chain joins TRBV27 and TRBJ2-5, with a possible D match to TRBD2 (5 bases). The CDR3 is 15 residues long. V gave up 3 bases and J gave up 1 base, with 12 bases separating them. The germline V gene encodes CDR1 MNHEY and CDR2 SMNVEV (reference sequence). CDR3 nucleotides: TGTGCCAGCAGTTTGTTTCCGGGGATCCAAGAGACCCAGTACTTC. Its translation is CASSLFPGIQETQYF.